These 15 T cell receptor beta chains came from one sample sequenced in a study of T cell responses to AZD1222 COVID-19 vaccine. Repertoires were generated with immunoSEQ multiplex PCR, while TCRdb's copy carries only in-frame clones and drops some. There are some 190,000 clones in the sample; about 92% occur only once, and 1% to 1.5% lies in the top ten. This specimen consisted of peripheral blood, obtained on day 0 of AZD1222 vaccination. All receptors derive from an adult in good health.

The chain links TRBV6-2 or TRBV6-3 to TRBJ1-5, with D uncertain. Germline V CDR1 and CDR2: MNHEY, SVGEGT. The CDR3 is 13 amino acids. The V and J ends lost 2 bases and 6 bases respectively, with 8 bases between them. In nucleotides, the CDR3 is TGTGCCAGCAGTTACGGGCTCCGTCAGCCCCAGCATTTT. Protein sequence: CASSYGLRQPQHF.

The chain uses TRBV15 and TRBJ2-3; tentatively, D is TRBD1 or TRBD2 (6 bases each). This CDR3 spans 15 amino acids. Germline V gives CDR1 LNHNV, CDR2 YYDKDF (reference sequence). V lost 1 base to trimming and J lost 8 bases, with 16 bases between them. Here the CDR3 reads CATSRGHGGGGTQYF. Here the CDR3 DNA reads TGTGCCACCAGCAGAGGCCACGGGGGCGGTGGTACGCAGTATTTT.

The chain has TRBV7-3 and TRBJ2-1, with D uncertain. Per germline, CDR1 SGHTA and CDR2 FQGTGA. V gave up 5 bases and J gave up 2 bases, with 10 bases separating them. The CDR3 length is 14 residues. The chain's CDR3 is CASSTRQTYNEQFF. DNA of the CDR3: TGTGCCAGCAGCACCCGTCAGACCTACAATGAGCAGTTCTTC.

This clone is a singleton in its sample. The chain joins TRBV18 to TRBJ2-7, with D possibly being TRBD1 (5 bases). The CDR3 is 12 residues long. Trimming shortened V by 6 bases and J by 4 bases, and 10 bases separated the two germline ends. Germline V lookup: CDR1 KGHSH, CDR2 LQKENI. CDR3 protein: CASSPDRYEQYF. CDR3 coding DNA: TGTGCCAGCTCCCCTGACAGATACGAGCAGTACTTC.

The genes are TRBV4-2 and TRBJ1-6; TRBD1 aligns across 11 bases. Per germline, CDR1 LGHNA and CDR2 YNFKEQ. V was pared by 1 base and J by 0 bases, with 11 bases of the junction left unmatched. This CDR3 is 21 amino acids long. CDR3 region: CASSQARDRGFPSSYNSPLHF. CDR3 coding DNA: TGTGCCAGCAGCCAAGCCCGGGACAGGGGGTTCCCGAGCTCCTATAATTCACCCCTCCACTTT.

The J gene is TRBJ2-7, the V gene TRBV10-3; D is unclear. CDR1 and CDR2 from the germline V gene are ENHRY and SYGVKD. The V end was cut by 5 bases, the J end by 2 bases, with 13 bases between. CDR3 length: 14 residues. CDR3 coding DNA: TGTGCCATCAGTTCCCTCAGTGATACCTACGAGCAGTACTTC. Protein sequence: CAISSLSDTYEQYF.

The chain's CDR3 is CASRTRRSNGEQYF. In DNA, the CDR3 is TGTGCCAGCCGTACCAGACGATCGAACGGGGAGCAGTACTTC. This sequence joins TRBV25-1 and TRBJ2-7; D is unresolved. V was clipped by 8 bases and J by 7 bases, with 21 bases between them. The CDR3 spans 14 residues. Looked up from germline, CDR1 is MGHDK and CDR2 is SYGVNS.

The rearrangement joins TRBV10-3 to TRBJ1-1, with D perhaps matching TRBD1 (6 bases). This CDR3 region has 14 residues. The germline V and J ends were trimmed by 8 bases and 5 bases, with 18 bases remaining between them. Per germline, CDR1 ENHRY and CDR2 SYGVKD. DNA for the CDR3: TGTGCCATCCGCTTACAGGGCGAATGGACTGAAGCTTTCTTT. It is translated as CAIRLQGEWTEAFF.

The chain employs TRBV5-1 and TRBJ2-7, with 8 bases that match TRBD2. The V segment lost 0 bases and the J segment 7 bases; nucleotides outside the gene matches: 6. Per germline, CDR1 SGHRS and CDR2 YFSETQ. CDR3 size: 14 residues. CDR3 coding DNA: TGCGCCAGCAGCTTGGAGAGGGGGACTAGGGAGCAGTACTTC. Translating gives CASSLERGTREQYF.

The chain recombines TRBV7-3 with TRBJ1-2, with D unclear. Germline CDR1 is SGHTA and CDR2 is FQGTGA. The V end was cut by 5 bases, the J end by 6 bases, with 16 bases between. There are 14 residues in the CDR3. The CDR3 bases are TGTGCCAGCAGCCCAAGGCCGGGGTCGGATGGCTACACCTTC. It encodes CASSPRPGSDGYTF.

The rearrangement uses TRBV5-4 and TRBJ1-2; TRBD1 matches 7 bases. Germline loops: CDR1 SGHNT, CDR2 YYREEE (reference sequence). With 4 bases clipped from V and 4 bases from J, the junction kept 4 bases outside the gene matches. The CDR3 consists of 13 residues. The CDR3 reads CASSTDRVYGYTF. The DNA for the CDR3 is TGTGCCAGCAGCACCGACAGGGTCTATGGCTACACCTTC.

The chain employs TRBV5-8 and TRBJ1-5; D perhaps matches TRBD1 (5 bases). Germline CDR1 reads SGHTS; CDR2 reads YDEGEE. The CDR3 has 13 residues. V gave up 3 bases and J gave up 4 bases, with 8 bases separating them. The CDR3 here is CASSYDRNQPQHF. Here the CDR3 DNA reads TGTGCCAGCAGCTATGACAGAAATCAGCCCCAGCATTTT. Full variable domain (missing parts from reference TRBV5-8 and TRBJ1-5): EAGVTQSPTHLIKTRGQQATLRCSPISGHTSVYWYQQALGLGLQFLLWYDEGEERNRGNFPPRFSGRQFPNYSSELNVNALELEDSALYLCASSYDRNQPQHFGDGTRLSIL.

This rearrangement joins TRBV6-5 to TRBJ2-7; D may be TRBD1 or TRBD2 (5 bases each). Trimming left V 5 bases short and J 1 base short, with 15 bases between. In germline, CDR1 is MNHEY, CDR2 SVGAGI. CDR3 length: 15 residues. CDR3 protein: CASSQGRPSSYEQYF. The CDR3 nucleotides are TGTGCCAGCAGTCAGGGACGTCCCTCTTCCTACGAGCAGTACTTC.

V and J are TRBV12-3 or TRBV12-4 and TRBJ1-2; no reliable D call. Trimming shortened V by 5 bases and J by 5 bases, and 9 bases separated the two germline ends. CDR3 size: 12 residues. The CDR3 sequence: CASSPIGYGYTF. Here the CDR3 DNA reads TGTGCCAGCAGTCCTATTGGGTATGGCTACACCTTC.

The gene calls are TRBV19 and TRBJ1-3; TRBD1 might be the D (6 bases). The CDR3 covers 13 residues. Germline values: CDR1 LNHDA, CDR2 SQIVND (reference sequence). V gave up 8 bases and J gave up 0 bases, with 8 bases separating them. Here the CDR3 reads CASGQNSGNTIYF. DNA of the CDR3: TGTGCCAGTGGACAGAACTCTGGAAACACCATATATTTT. Based on the CDR3 plus reference TRBV19 and TRBJ1-3, the full variable domain is DGGITQSPKYLFRKEGQNVTLSCEQNLNHDAMYWYRQDPGQGLRLIYYSQIVNDFQKGDIAEGYSVSREKKESFPLTVTSAQKNPTAFYLCASGQNSGNTIYFGEGSWLTVV.